These 30 T cell receptor beta chains were sequenced from one sample in a study of blood T cell repertoires in COVID-19. TCRdb's table, derived via immunoSEQ multiplex PCR, lists solely in-frame clones and lacks some. Of 100,000 to 150,000 clones detected, 88% appear once; the ten largest clones hold about 1.6%. Material: peripheral blood. All receptors come from a human donor in a cohort sampled during active COVID-19.

The rearrangement joins TRBV6-1 to TRBJ2-5; unclear D gene. This CDR3 has 16 residues. V gave up 3 bases and J gave up 4 bases, with 18 bases separating them. CDR1 and CDR2 from the germline V gene are MNHNS and SASEGT. CDR3 loop: CASSERSPSPRETQYF. As DNA, the CDR3 is TGTGCCAGCAGTGAGCGGTCACCATCCCCGAGAGAGACCCAGTACTTC.

The V and J genes are TRBV7-9 and TRBJ2-3; 7 nucleotides align to TRBD1. The V gene's germline CDR1 is SEHNR and CDR2 FQNEAQ (reference sequence). Trimming at V came to 5 bases and at J to 0 bases, leaving 2 bases not matched to a gene. CDR3 length: 14 amino acids. CDR3 loop: CASSLTGSTDTQYF. In nucleotides, the CDR3 is TGTGCCAGCAGCCTGACAGGGAGCACAGATACGCAGTATTTT.

This chain joins TRBV15 and TRBJ2-1; D is undetermined. Trimming pared 8 bases from V and 7 bases from J, leaving 9 bases between. The CDR3 length is 11 residues. Germline values: CDR1 LNHNV, CDR2 YYDKDF (reference sequence). The CDR3 spells CATASENEQFF. DNA of the CDR3: TGTGCCACCGCTAGTGAGAATGAGCAGTTCTTC.

The chain is built from TRBV5-1 and TRBJ1-5, with 8 bases matching TRBD1. CDR3 length: 14 residues. J gave up 5 bases and V 3 bases, and 4 bases lay outside the gene matches. The germline gives CDR1 SGHRS, CDR2 YFSETQ. CDR3 loop: CASSWTGTDQPQHF. The CDR3 coding sequence is TGCGCCAGCAGCTGGACAGGGACGGATCAGCCCCAGCATTTT. Filled out from reference TRBV5-1 and TRBJ1-5, the complete variable domain reads KAGVTQTPRYLIKTRGQQVTLSCSPISGHRSVSWYQQTPGQGLQFLFEYFSETQRNKGNFPGRFSGRQFSNSRSEMNVSTLELGDSALYLCASSWTGTDQPQHFGDGTRLSIL.

The V and J genes are TRBV28 and TRBJ2-1, with TRBD2 matching over 8 bases. J lost 2 bases, V lost 8 bases, and 5 bases had no gene match. CDR3 length: 14 amino acids. Germline CDR1 is MDHEN and CDR2 is SYDVKM. The CDR3 DNA reads as TGTGCCAGCCTACGGGGGGGCGCCTACAATGAGCAGTTCTTC. It translates to CASLRGGAYNEQFF.

The rearrangement uses TRBV6-6 and TRBJ2-7; 9 nucleotides line up with TRBD1. The CDR3 runs to 14 residues. Germline lookup yields CDR1 MNHNY and CDR2 SVGAGI (reference sequence). The V gene end was trimmed by 5 bases and the J gene end by 4 bases; junction bases not matched to a gene: 6. The CDR3 loop is CASSHRDRVYEQYF. In DNA, the CDR3 is TGTGCCAGCAGTCACCGGGACAGGGTTTACGAGCAGTACTTC.

V usage is TRBV2 and J usage is TRBJ1-2, with no clear D. Germline CDR1 reads SNHLY; CDR2 reads FYNNEI. V lost 5 bases and J lost 3, with 10 bases in between. The CDR3 extends over 13 amino acids. The CDR3 coding sequence is TGTGCCAGCAGTATCCAGGAATACTATGGCTACACCTTC. As protein: CASSIQEYYGYTF.

The chain joins TRBV5-1 to TRBJ2-7; TRBD2 agrees at 7 bases. Per the germline V gene, CDR1 is SGHRS and CDR2 is YFSETQ. The CDR3 spans 15 residues. J lost 3 bases, V lost 5 bases, and 11 bases had no gene match. The CDR3 nucleotides read TGCGCCAGCAGAGAAGCGGGAACCCATTACTACGAGCAGTACTTC. This encodes CASREAGTHYYEQYF.

This chain connects TRBV30 to TRBJ1-5, with no clear D. V was shortened by 5 bases and J by 0 bases, with 11 bases between the two germline ends. The V gene's germline CDR1 is GTSNPN and CDR2 SVGIG (reference sequence). The CDR3 spans 14 residues. This CDR3 is CAWSESYSNQPQHF. The CDR3, as DNA: TGTGCCTGGTCCGAAAGCTATAGCAATCAGCCCCAGCATTTT.

The rearrangement links TRBV7-6 to TRBJ2-2; TRBD1 might be the D (5 bases). This CDR3 contains 17 residues. Trimming took 2 bases from V and 4 from J, leaving 17 bases between them. Germline V lookup: CDR1 SGHVS, CDR2 FNYEAQ. The CDR3 here is CASSLSVAGPGTGELFF. For the CDR3, the DNA is TGTGCCAGCAGCTTATCAGTAGCAGGGCCGGGCACCGGGGAGCTGTTTTTT.

The chain combines TRBV28 with TRBJ2-7; 11 nucleotides match TRBD1. The trim removed 5 bases at V and 2 bases at J, leaving 5 bases unmatched. CDR1 MDHEN and CDR2 SYDVKM come from the germline V gene. CDR3 length equals 15 residues. The CDR3 protein is CASSRGQGATYEQYF. In nucleotides, the CDR3 is TGTGCCAGCAGTCGCGGACAGGGGGCTACCTACGAGCAGTACTTC.

The genes are TRBV7-9 and TRBJ2-7; the match to TRBD2 covers 11 bases. This CDR3 comprises 15 residues. The germline V gene has CDR1 SEHNR and CDR2 FQNEAQ (reference sequence). V lost 1 base and J lost 6; bases outside the gene matches: 5. CDR3 protein: CASSLVGLAGSEQYF. The CDR3 DNA reads as TGTGCCAGCAGCTTAGTTGGACTAGCGGGTTCCGAGCAGTACTTC.

The V gene is TRBV9, the J gene TRBJ2-2, with a tentative D call TRBD2 (5 bases). With 4 bases removed from V and 7 bases from J, the gap between germline ends came to 11 bases. CDR1 is SGDLS, CDR2 YYNGEE, per germline. There are 13 residues in the CDR3. CDR3 in amino acids: CASSPRGIGELFF. CDR3 in DNA: TGTGCCAGCAGCCCCCGGGGTATCGGGGAGCTGTTTTTT.

The chain links TRBV4-2 to TRBJ2-2; 10 bases line up with TRBD2. With 0 bases clipped from V and 0 bases from J, the junction kept 1 base outside the gene matches. The germline V gene has CDR1 LGHNA and CDR2 YNFKEQ. CDR3 length equals 17 residues. The CDR3: CASSQELAGSNTGELFF. The DNA for the CDR3 is TGTGCCAGCAGCCAAGAACTAGCGGGGTCGAACACCGGGGAGCTGTTTTTT.

This clone appeared a few times. The chain employs TRBV5-6 and TRBJ1-2; the D gene is possibly TRBD1 (6 bases). This CDR3 comprises 17 residues. Trimming pared 0 bases from V and 1 base from J, leaving 16 bases between. Per germline, CDR1 SGHDT and CDR2 YYEEEE. The CDR3 loop reads CASSLEDGPGDNYGYTF. In DNA form, the CDR3 reads TGTGCCAGCAGCTTGGAGGATGGTCCAGGGGATAACTATGGCTACACCTTC.

The gene calls are TRBV4-1 and TRBJ1-3; 9 positions match TRBD1. CDR1 is MGHRA and CDR2 is YSYEKL in the germline V gene. V dropped 0 bases and J dropped 0; count of bases not matched to a gene: 6. This CDR3 contains 18 residues. CDR3 in amino acids: CASSQDRTGEISGNTIYF. Here the CDR3 DNA reads TGCGCCAGCAGCCAAGATAGGACAGGGGAAATCTCTGGAAACACCATATATTTT.

The V gene is TRBV5-1, the J gene TRBJ2-1; D possibly corresponds to TRBD2 (5 bases). Germline-derived CDR1 and CDR2 are SGHRS and YFSETQ. The CDR3 spans 14 residues. V was trimmed by 3 bases and J by 6 bases, leaving 13 bases between them. The chain's CDR3 is CASSSGELGNEQFF. Here the CDR3 DNA reads TGCGCCAGCAGCTCCGGGGAACTAGGCAATGAGCAGTTCTTC.

Concerning this clone: The same CDR3 can be traced to other DNA sequences in this sample. This chain uses TRBV7-9 with TRBJ2-7; D possibly corresponds to TRBD1 (5 bases). CDR1 is SEHNR, CDR2 FQNEAQ, per germline (reference sequence). The CDR3 is made up of 14 amino acids. With 2 bases removed from V and 3 bases from J, the gap between germline ends came to 11 bases. The CDR3 loop reads CASSLSGRGYEQYF. The CDR3, as DNA: TGTGCCAGCAGCTTATCAGGGCGCGGCTACGAGCAGTACTTC. Drawing the rest from reference TRBV7-9 and TRBJ2-7, the complete variable domain is DTGVSQNPRHKITKRGQNVTFRCDPISEHNRLYWYRQTLGQGPEFLTYFQNEAQLEKSRLLSDRFSAERPKGSFSTLEIQRTEQGDSAMYLCASSLSGRGYEQYFGPGTRLTVT.

The genes are TRBV20-1 and TRBJ2-3; TRBD2 agrees at 7 bases. The V segment lost 3 bases and the J segment 0 bases; nucleotides outside the gene matches: 6. Germline V gene lookup returns CDR1 DFQATT and CDR2 SNEGSKA (reference sequence). The CDR3 runs 15 residues. The CDR3 nucleotides read TGCAGTGCTAGTGGGAGGGGCCTGAGCACAGATACGCAGTATTTT. This translates into CSASGRGLSTDTQYF.

On this clone itself: The same CDR3 can be traced to other DNA sequences in this sample. The chain joins TRBV28 to TRBJ2-4, with D possibly TRBD1 on 6 matching bases. The CDR3 has 15 residues. The V gene's germline CDR1 is MDHEN and CDR2 SYDVKM. With 6 bases removed from V and 3 bases from J, the gap between germline ends came to 15 bases. This CDR3 is CASSPQGKDKNIQYF. The CDR3 DNA sequence: TGTGCCAGCAGCCCGCAGGGGAAGGACAAAAACATTCAGTACTTC.

This chain uses TRBV28 with TRBJ2-2; D perhaps matches TRBD2 (6 bases). CDR1 and CDR2 from the germline V gene are MDHEN and SYDVKM. Trimming shortened V by 6 bases and J by 6 bases, and 17 bases separated the two germline ends. The CDR3 is made up of 15 amino acids. The CDR3 DNA reads as TGTGCCAGCAGATTCAACCGGGACTTCTCCGGGGAGCTGTTTTTT. It translates to CASRFNRDFSGELFF.

The CDR3 nucleotides read TGTGCCAGCAGACAACTAGCGGGGGGCACCGGGGAGCTGTTTTTT. This sequence encodes CASRQLAGGTGELFF. The genes are TRBV6-5 and TRBJ2-2, with 12 bases identical to TRBD2. Germline trimming cut 6 bases from V and 4 bases from J; bases unmatched to any gene: 3. There are 15 residues in the CDR3. Per the germline V gene, CDR1 is MNHEY and CDR2 is SVGAGI.

The chain is built from TRBV28 and TRBJ1-1, with unresolved D. The CDR3 runs to 14 residues. Germline V gives CDR1 MDHEN, CDR2 SYDVKM. Trimming cost V 3 bases and J 0 bases, with 8 bases left between them. CDR3 nucleotides: TGTGCCAGCAGTTTCGGTCGGGTGAACACTGAAGCTTTCTTT. Translated: CASSFGRVNTEAFF.

V gene TRBV11-2 combines with J gene TRBJ2-2, with 11 bases matching TRBD2. CDR1 is SGHAT, CDR2 FQNNGV, per germline. The CDR3 contains 18 residues. The V gene end was trimmed by 1 base and the J gene end by 3 bases; junction bases not matched to a gene: 7. CDR3: CASSLVGGTSGHTGELFF. Here the CDR3 DNA reads TGTGCCAGCAGCTTAGTAGGGGGGACTAGCGGACACACCGGGGAGCTGTTTTTT.

The rearrangement links TRBV6-5 to TRBJ1-4; the match to TRBD1 covers 7 bases. CDR3 length equals 14 residues. The V and J ends lost 4 bases and 4 bases, in that order; junction bases with no gene match: 3. The germline gives CDR1 MNHEY, CDR2 SVGAGI. CDR3 in DNA: TGTGCCAGCAGTTCGGGACAGTTTAATGAAAAACTGTTTTTT. Translated: CASSSGQFNEKLFF.

The chain combines TRBV5-4 with TRBJ1-2, with 7 bases matching TRBD1. V lost 4 bases to trimming and J lost 1 base; unmatched junction nucleotides: 7. The CDR3 contains 15 residues. Germline V gives CDR1 SGHNT, CDR2 YYREEE (reference sequence). The CDR3, as DNA: TGTGCCAGCAGCAACCGGGACAGCTATAACTATGGCTACACCTTC. This gives the protein CASSNRDSYNYGYTF.

The chain recombines TRBV11-3 with TRBJ2-2, with 8 bases fitting TRBD1. Trimming removed 5 bases from V and 7 bases from J; junction bases left unmatched: 9. The germline V gene encodes CDR1 SGHNT and CDR2 YENEEA. The CDR3 consists of 15 residues. The CDR3 DNA sequence: TGTGCCAGCAGCCCCCCTCAGGGGGCGATCGGGGAGCTGTTTTTT. Protein: CASSPPQGAIGELFF.

This clone was counted only a few times. The CDR3 bases are TGTGCCAGCAGCTTACGACTAGCGGTGCTGGAGCAGTACTTC. The encoded protein is CASSLRLAVLEQYF. The gene calls are TRBV11-2 and TRBJ2-7; TRBD2 agrees at 9 bases. The V gene's germline CDR1 is SGHAT and CDR2 FQNNGV. Unmatched junction bases numbered 6, after V lost 2 bases and J lost 7 bases. This CDR3 region has 14 residues.

V and J are TRBV28 and TRBJ2-6; a possible D gene is TRBD2 (6 bases). The CDR3 has 16 amino acids. The germline CDR1 and CDR2 sequences are MDHEN and SYDVKM. The germline V and J ends were trimmed by 7 bases and 1 base, with 14 bases remaining between them. CDR3 nucleotide sequence: TGTGCCAGCACGTCCGGGGGAGCTTCTGGGGCCAACGTCCTGACTTTC. Protein: CASTSGGASGANVLTF.

This chain links TRBV13 with TRBJ2-7, with 7 bases that match TRBD1. The CDR3 consists of 14 residues. Germline V gives CDR1 PRHDT, CDR2 FYEKMQ (reference sequence). Trimming took 0 bases from V and 3 from J; bases not matched to a gene: 2. The CDR3 sequence: CASSLGQGIYEQYF. In nucleotides, the CDR3 is TGTGCCAGCAGCTTAGGACAGGGGATCTACGAGCAGTACTTC.